These T cell receptor beta chains were read from a single sample in a study of cytomegalovirus exposure and HLA in healthy donors. Repertoires were generated with immunoSEQ multiplex PCR, while TCRdb's copy carries only in-frame clones and drops some. The table records hundreds of thousands of clones, over 60% of them present only once. The sequencing input was PBMCs. The receptors were sampled from a man aged 18 to 35 in good health and CMV-seronegative. Both conserved end residues are part of each CDR3. D genes are given only for firm matches. Size is stated for part of the rows, as once, few or many counts, or as a class when the clone is expanded.

D gene	V gene	J gene	clone size	CDR3 protein	CDR3 DNA
-	TRBV6-1	TRBJ2-7	-	CASSEGGGQAYEQYF	TGTGCCAGCAGTGAAGGGGGGGGACAGGCCTACGAGCAGTACTTC
TRBD2	TRBV2	TRBJ2-1	-	CASLLTSGTYNEQFF	TGTGCCAGCCTCCTCACTAGCGGGACTTACAATGAGCAGTTCTTC
-	TRBV7-9	TRBJ1-2	-	CASSLAGGEVDGYTF	TGTGCCAGCAGCTTAGCAGGAGGGGAAGTGGATGGCTACACCTTC
TRBD2	TRBV4-2	TRBJ2-7	-	CASSQAGTSSYEQYF	TGTGCCAGCAGCCAAGCCGGGACTAGCAGCTACGAGCAGTACTTC
TRBD2	TRBV10-3	TRBJ2-1	-	CAIRGTSGGVGQFF	TGTGCCATCAGGGGGACTAGCGGGGGGGTAGGGCAGTTCTTC
TRBD1	TRBV15	TRBJ1-4	-	CATSRLGTGENEKLFF	TGTGCCACCAGCAGACTAGGGACAGGGGAGAATGAAAAACTGTTTTTT
-	TRBV7-6	TRBJ2-3	-	CASSLGHHISTDTQYF	TGTGCCAGCAGCCTCGGACACCACATTAGCACAGATACGCAGTATTTT
-	TRBV30	TRBJ1-2	-	CAWSVGTGGEDGYTF	TGTGCCTGGAGTGTGGGGACGGGGGGCGAGGATGGCTACACCTTC
-	TRBV4-1	TRBJ1-1	-	CASSQVRAAPMRTEASF	TGCGCCAGCAGCCAAGTAAGGGCCGCCCCAATGAGGACTGAAGCTTCCTTT
TRBD2	TRBV5-5	TRBJ2-2	-	CASSQRGANTGELFF	TGTGCCAGCAGCCAGCGGGGGGCGAACACCGGGGAGCTGTTTTTT
TRBD1	TRBV28	TRBJ2-7	once	CATNRGEQYF	TGTGCCACCAACAGGGGCGAGCAGTACTTC
-	TRBV19	TRBJ1-5	-	CASSTQDQPQHF	TGTGCCAGTAGTACTCAGGATCAGCCCCAGCATTTT
-	TRBV11-2	TRBJ1-1	-	CASSLLGADTEAFF	TGTGCCAGCAGCTTATTGGGGGCGGACACTGAAGCTTTCTTT
-	TRBV10-2	TRBJ1-6	-	CASSESVFGNLHF	TGCGCCAGCAGTGAGTCGGTTTTCGGGAATCTACACTTT
-	TRBV2	TRBJ1-1	-	CASIRGNTEAFF	TGTGCCAGCATTCGGGGGAACACTGAAGCTTTCTTT
TRBD2	TRBV9	TRBJ2-7	once	CASSVEASGDSYEQYF	TGTGCCAGCAGCGTAGAGGCTAGCGGCGACTCCTACGAGCAGTACTTC
-	TRBV6-1	TRBJ2-3	-	CASSEVRAAQYF	TGTGCCAGCAGTGAAGTCAGGGCTGCGCAGTATTTT
TRBD2	TRBV6-5	TRBJ2-7	-	CASRDLAVLSYEQYF	TGTGCCAGCAGGGATCTAGCGGTGCTATCCTACGAGCAGTACTTC
TRBD1	TRBV7-9	TRBJ1-6	-	CASSLGPGQDPYNSPLHF	TGTGCCAGCAGCTTAGGGCCGGGACAGGATCCCTATAATTCACCCCTCCACTTT
-	TRBV6-5	TRBJ2-7	-	CASSYRQAPYEQYF	TGTGCCAGCAGTTACCGCCAGGCCCCCTACGAGCAGTACTTC
-	TRBV18	TRBJ1-1	few	CASSPQGYTEAFF	TGTGCCAGCTCACCCCAGGGGTACACTGAAGCTTTCTTT
-	TRBV27	TRBJ2-7	-	CASSLVGPDGYEQYF	TGTGCCAGCAGTTTAGTGGGGCCCGACGGCTACGAGCAGTACTTC
-	TRBV18	TRBJ1-1	once	CASSLRTENTEAFF	TGTGCCAGCTCACTGCGGACAGAGAACACTGAAGCTTTCTTT
-	TRBV7-8	TRBJ1-1	-	CASSSTDEAFF	TGTGCCAGCAGCTCAACAGATGAAGCTTTCTTT
TRBD1	TRBV27	TRBJ2-7	few	CASSFRTGTELSYEQYF	TGTGCCAGCAGTTTTCGAACCGGGACAGAGCTCTCCTACGAGCAGTACTTC
TRBD1	TRBV15	TRBJ1-2	-	CATSRALTGKYGYTF	TGTGCCACCAGCAGAGCTTTGACAGGGAAGTATGGCTACACCTTC
-	TRBV2	TRBJ1-2	once	CASTPLQQGRFDYGYTF	TGTGCCAGCACCCCTCTTCAGCAGGGGCGCTTTGATTATGGCTACACCTTC
-	TRBV5-6	TRBJ1-2	-	CASSEGLAYGYTF	TGTGCCAGCTCGGAGGGGTTGGCCTATGGCTACACCTTC
-	TRBV6-5	TRBJ1-4	once	CASMTEATNEKLFF	TGTGCCAGCATGACAGAGGCAACTAATGAAAAACTGTTTTTT
-	TRBV5-1	TRBJ2-1	-	CASSGLGLDSGSYNEQFF	TGCGCCAGCAGCGGCCTAGGGCTCGATAGCGGCTCCTACAATGAGCAGTTCTTC
-	TRBV6-6	TRBJ1-2	once	CASVGVSDGYTF	TGTGCCAGCGTCGGGGTTTCTGACGGCTACACCTTC
TRBD1	TRBV14	TRBJ1-1	once	CASSQPGQGTTEAFF	TGTGCCAGCAGCCAGCCGGGACAGGGGACCACTGAAGCTTTCTTT
-	TRBV7-9	TRBJ2-7	-	CASSFNRPYEQYF	TGTGCCAGCAGCTTTAACAGGCCCTACGAGCAGTACTTC